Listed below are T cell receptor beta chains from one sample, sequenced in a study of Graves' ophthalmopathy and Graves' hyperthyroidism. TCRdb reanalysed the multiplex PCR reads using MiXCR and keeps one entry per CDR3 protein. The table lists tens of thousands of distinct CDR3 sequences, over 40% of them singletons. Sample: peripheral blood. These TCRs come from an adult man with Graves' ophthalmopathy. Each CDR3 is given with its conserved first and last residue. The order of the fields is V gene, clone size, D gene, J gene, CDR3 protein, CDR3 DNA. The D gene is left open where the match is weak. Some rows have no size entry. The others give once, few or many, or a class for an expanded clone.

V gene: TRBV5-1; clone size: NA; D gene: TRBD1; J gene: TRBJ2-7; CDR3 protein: CVSSLSYRGTNEQYF; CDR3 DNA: TGCGTCAGCAGCTTAAGTTACAGGGGGACCAACGAGCAGTACTTC
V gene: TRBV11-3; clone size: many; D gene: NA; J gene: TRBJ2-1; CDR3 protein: CASSQSRGRGNEQFF; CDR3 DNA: TGTGCCAGCAGTCAAAGCCGGGGCCGAGGGAATGAGCAGTTCTTC
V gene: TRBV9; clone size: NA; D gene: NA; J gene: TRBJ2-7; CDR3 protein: CASSEGVEQYF; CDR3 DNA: TGTGCCAGCAGCGAAGGGGTCGAGCAGTACTTC
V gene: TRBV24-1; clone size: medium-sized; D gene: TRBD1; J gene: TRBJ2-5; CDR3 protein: CATSEDRGSQETQYF; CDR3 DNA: TGTGCCACCAGTGAGGACAGGGGAAGCCAAGAGACCCAGTACTTC
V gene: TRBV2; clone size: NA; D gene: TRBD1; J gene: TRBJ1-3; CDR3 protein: CASSPTAVTGSGNTIYF; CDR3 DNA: TGTGCCAGCTCACCAACCGCGGTGACAGGGAGTGGAAACACCATATATTTT
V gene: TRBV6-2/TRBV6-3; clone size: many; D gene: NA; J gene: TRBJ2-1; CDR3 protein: CASSYSTNNEQFF; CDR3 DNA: TGTGCCAGCAGTTACTCGACAAACAATGAGCAGTTCTTC
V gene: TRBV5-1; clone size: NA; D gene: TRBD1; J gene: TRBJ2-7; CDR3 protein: CASSKDRGTYEQYF; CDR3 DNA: TGCGCCAGCAGCAAGGACAGGGGGACCTACGAGCAGTACTTC
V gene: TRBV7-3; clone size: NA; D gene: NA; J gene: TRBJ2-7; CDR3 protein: CASSFGGGNEQYF; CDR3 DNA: TGCGCCAGCAGCTTCGGGGGTGGGAATGAGCAGTACTTC
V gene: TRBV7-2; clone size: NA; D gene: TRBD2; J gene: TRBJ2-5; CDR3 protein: CASSIAGFETQYF; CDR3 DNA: TGTGCCAGCAGTATAGCGGGATTTGAGACCCAGTACTTC
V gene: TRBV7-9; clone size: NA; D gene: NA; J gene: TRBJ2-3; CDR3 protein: CASSSVSDTQYF; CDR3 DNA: TGTGCCAGCAGCTCAGTATCGGATACGCAGTATTTT
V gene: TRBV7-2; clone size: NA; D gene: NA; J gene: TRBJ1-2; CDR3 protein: CASSLTGIRYGYTF; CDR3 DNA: TGTGCCAGCAGCTTGACAGGCATTCGCTATGGCTACACCTTC
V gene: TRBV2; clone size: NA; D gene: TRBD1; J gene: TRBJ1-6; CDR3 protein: CASSESQGAEDSPLHF; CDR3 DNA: TGTGCCAGCAGTGAGTCACAGGGGGCTGAGGATTCACCCCTCCACTTT
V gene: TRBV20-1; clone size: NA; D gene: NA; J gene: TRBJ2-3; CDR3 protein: CSARDRLDTQYF; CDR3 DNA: TGCAGTGCTAGGGACAGACTAGATACGCAGTATTTT
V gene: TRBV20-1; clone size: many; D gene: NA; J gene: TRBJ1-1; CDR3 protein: CSARENEYEAFF; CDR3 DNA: TGCAGTGCTAGAGAAAACGAGTACGAAGCTTTCTTT
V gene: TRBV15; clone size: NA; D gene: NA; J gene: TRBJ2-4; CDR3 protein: CATSRDKADIQYF; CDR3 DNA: TGTGCCACCAGCAGAGATAAAGCGGACATTCAGTACTTC
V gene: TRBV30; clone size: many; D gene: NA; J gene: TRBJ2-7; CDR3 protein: CAWSVSSLVYEQYF; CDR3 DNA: TGTGCCTGGAGTGTAAGCTCCTTAGTCTACGAGCAGTACTTC
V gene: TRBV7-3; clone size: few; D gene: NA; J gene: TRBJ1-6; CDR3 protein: CASSLVGSLNSPLHF; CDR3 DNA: TGTGCCAGCAGCTTAGTTGGCAGCCTTAATTCACCCCTCCACTTT
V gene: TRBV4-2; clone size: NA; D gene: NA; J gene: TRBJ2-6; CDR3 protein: CASSQVPGVGANVLTF; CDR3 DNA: TGTGCCAGCAGCCAAGTCCCCGGCGTCGGGGCCAACGTCCTGACTTTC
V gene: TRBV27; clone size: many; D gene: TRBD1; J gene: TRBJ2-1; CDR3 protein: CASRRQGTYNEQFF; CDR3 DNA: TGTGCCAGCAGGCGACAGGGGACGTACAATGAGCAGTTCTTC
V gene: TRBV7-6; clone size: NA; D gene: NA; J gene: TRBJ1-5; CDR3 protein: CASSSYKGAQHF; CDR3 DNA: TGTGCCAGCAGCTCTTACAAAGGGGCCCAGCATTTT
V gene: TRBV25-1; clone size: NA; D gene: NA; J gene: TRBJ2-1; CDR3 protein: CASKRNNVDEQFF; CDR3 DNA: TGTGCCAGCAAAAGGAATAACGTGGATGAGCAGTTCTTC
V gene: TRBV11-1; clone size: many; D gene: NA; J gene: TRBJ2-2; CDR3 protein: CASSFIGEWLNTGELFF; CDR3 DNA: TGTGCCAGCAGCTTTATAGGCGAGTGGCTGAACACCGGGGAGCTGTTTTTT
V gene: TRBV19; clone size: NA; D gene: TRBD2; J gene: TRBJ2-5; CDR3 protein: CASSSLPILAGGETQYF; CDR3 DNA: TGTGCCAGTAGTAGCCTCCCTATACTAGCGGGAGGAGAGACCCAGTACTTC
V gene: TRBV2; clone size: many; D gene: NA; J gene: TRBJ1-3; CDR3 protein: CASSEGQSSGNTIYF; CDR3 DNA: TGTGCCAGCAGTGAAGGGCAGAGCTCTGGAAACACCATATATTTT
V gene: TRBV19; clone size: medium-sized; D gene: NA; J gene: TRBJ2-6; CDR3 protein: CASSIPTGASGANVLTF; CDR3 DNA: TGTGCCAGTAGTATCCCGACAGGAGCCTCTGGGGCCAACGTCCTGACTTTC
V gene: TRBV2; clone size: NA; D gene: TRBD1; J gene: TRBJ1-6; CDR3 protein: CASSEGQGIRNSPLHF; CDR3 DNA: TGTGCCAGCAGTGAGGGACAGGGAATCAGGAATTCACCCCTCCACTTT
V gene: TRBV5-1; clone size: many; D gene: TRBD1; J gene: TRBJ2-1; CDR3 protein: CASSTTGQGAVYEQFF; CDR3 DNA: TGCGCCAGCAGCACTACCGGACAGGGGGCGGTCTATGAGCAGTTCTTC
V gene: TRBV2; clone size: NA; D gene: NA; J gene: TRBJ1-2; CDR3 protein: CASSEASGVNKVRNYGYTF; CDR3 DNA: TGTGCCAGCAGCGAGGCCAGCGGAGTGAACAAGGTGAGGAACTATGGCTACACCTTC
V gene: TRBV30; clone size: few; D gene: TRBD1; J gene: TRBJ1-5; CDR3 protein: CASTGSGGNQPQHF; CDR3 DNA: TGTGCCTCGACAGGGTCAGGGGGCAATCAGCCCCAGCATTTT
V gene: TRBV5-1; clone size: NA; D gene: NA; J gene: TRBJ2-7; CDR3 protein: CASSSSAEGGNEQYF; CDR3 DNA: TGCGCCAGCAGCTCATCAGCGGAAGGAGGTAACGAGCAGTACTTC
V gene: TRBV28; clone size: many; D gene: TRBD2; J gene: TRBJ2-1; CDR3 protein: CASSFGLAGVDEQFF; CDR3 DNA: TGTGCCAGCAGTTTCGGACTAGCGGGAGTTGATGAGCAGTTCTTC
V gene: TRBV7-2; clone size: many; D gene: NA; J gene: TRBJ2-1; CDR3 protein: CASSAPSPLGYNEQFF; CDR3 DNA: TGTGCCAGCAGCGCCCCTAGTCCTCTGGGGTACAATGAGCAGTTCTTC
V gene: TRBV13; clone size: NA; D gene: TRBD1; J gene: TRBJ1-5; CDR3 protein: CASSLRTGVLETQHF; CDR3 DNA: TGTGCCAGCAGCTTAAGGACAGGCGTGTTGGAGACCCAGCATTTT
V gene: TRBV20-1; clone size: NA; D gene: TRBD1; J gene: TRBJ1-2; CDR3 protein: CSARAILTGGKGYTF; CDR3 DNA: TGCAGTGCTAGGGCAATATTGACAGGGGGCAAAGGCTACACCTTC
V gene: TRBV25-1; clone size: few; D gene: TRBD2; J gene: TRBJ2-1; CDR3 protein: CASSYRGFVRRENFDEQFF; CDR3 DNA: TGTGCCAGCAGTTACCGGGGGTTTGTTAGGCGGGAGAATTTTGATGAGCAGTTCTTC
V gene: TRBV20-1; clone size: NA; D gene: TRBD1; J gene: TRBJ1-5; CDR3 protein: CSAPQGAQNQPQHF; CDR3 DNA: TGCAGTGCTCCACAGGGGGCGCAGAATCAGCCCCAGCATTTT
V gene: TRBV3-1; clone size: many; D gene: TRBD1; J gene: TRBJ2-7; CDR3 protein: CASSHRDRAYEQYF; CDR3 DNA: TGTGCCAGCAGCCACCGGGACAGGGCCTACGAGCAGTACTTC
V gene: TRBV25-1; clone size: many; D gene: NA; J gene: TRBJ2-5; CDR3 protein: CASSVKETQYF; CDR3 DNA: TGTGCCAGCAGTGTGAAAGAGACCCAGTACTTC
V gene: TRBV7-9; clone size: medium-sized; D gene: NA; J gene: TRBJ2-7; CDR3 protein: CASSLGERYEQYF; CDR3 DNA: TGTGCCAGCAGCTTAGGTGAGCGCTACGAGCAGTACTTC
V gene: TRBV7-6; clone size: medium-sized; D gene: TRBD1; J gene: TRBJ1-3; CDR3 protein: CASSLGSGTGVNTIYF; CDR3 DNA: TGTGCCAGCAGCTTGGGTTCCGGGACAGGAGTGAACACCATATATTTT
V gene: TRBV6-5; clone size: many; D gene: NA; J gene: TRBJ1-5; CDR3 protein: CASSYSGGNQPQHF; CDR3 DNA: TGTGCCAGCAGTTACTCAGGGGGGAATCAGCCCCAGCATTTT
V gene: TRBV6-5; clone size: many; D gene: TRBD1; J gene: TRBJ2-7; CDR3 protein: CASSRTGDQTYEQYF; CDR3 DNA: TGTGCCAGCAGCCGAACAGGGGATCAGACCTACGAGCAGTACTTC
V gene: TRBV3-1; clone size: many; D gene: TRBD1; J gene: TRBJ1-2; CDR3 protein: CASSYNAGTGFGYTF; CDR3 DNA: TGTGCCAGCAGCTACAACGCCGGGACAGGGTTTGGCTACACCTTC
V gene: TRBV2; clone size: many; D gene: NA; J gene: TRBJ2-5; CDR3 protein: CAYYRGHQGTQYF; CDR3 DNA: TGTGCCTATTACCGGGGACACCAAGGGACCCAGTACTTC
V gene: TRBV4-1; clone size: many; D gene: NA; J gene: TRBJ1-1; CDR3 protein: CASSQYITRMNTEAFF; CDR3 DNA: TGCGCCAGCAGCCAATACATCACCAGAATGAACACTGAAGCTTTCTTT
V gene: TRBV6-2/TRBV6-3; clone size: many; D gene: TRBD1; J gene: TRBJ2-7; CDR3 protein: CASSWGTGTYEQYF; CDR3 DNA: TGTGCCAGCAGTTGGGGGACAGGGACCTACGAGCAGTACTTC
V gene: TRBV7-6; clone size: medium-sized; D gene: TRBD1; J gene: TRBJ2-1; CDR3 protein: CASSLDPGGQGANEQFF; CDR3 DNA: TGTGCCAGCAGCTTAGACCCCGGGGGACAGGGGGCAAATGAGCAGTTCTTC
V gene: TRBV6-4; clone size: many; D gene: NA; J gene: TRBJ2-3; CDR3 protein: CASRGGGTDTQYF; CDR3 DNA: TGTGCCAGCAGGGGTGGGGGCACAGATACGCAGTATTTT
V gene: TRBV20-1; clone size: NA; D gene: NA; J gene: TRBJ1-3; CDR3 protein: CSANDKNTIYF; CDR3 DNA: TGCAGTGCAAACGACAAAAACACCATATATTTT
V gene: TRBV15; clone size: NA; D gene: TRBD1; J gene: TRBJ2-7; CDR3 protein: CATSREPPGQPGGEQYF; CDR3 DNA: TGTGCCACCAGCAGAGAACCCCCGGGACAGCCGGGTGGCGAGCAGTACTTC
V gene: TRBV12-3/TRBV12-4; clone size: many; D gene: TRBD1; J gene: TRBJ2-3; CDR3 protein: CASSRPRGLADTQYF; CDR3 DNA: TGTGCCAGCAGTCGCCCCAGGGGGCTGGCAGATACGCAGTATTTT
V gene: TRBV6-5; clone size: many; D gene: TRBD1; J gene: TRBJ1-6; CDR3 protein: CASSSTTGTDSPLHF; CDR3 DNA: TGTGCCAGCAGTTCTACGACAGGGACGGATTCACCCCTCCACTTT
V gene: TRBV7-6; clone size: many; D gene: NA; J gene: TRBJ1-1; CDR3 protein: CASSLGQRGQGWKTEAFF; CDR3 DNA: TGTGCCAGCAGCTTAGGCCAACGAGGGCAGGGGTGGAAAACTGAAGCTTTCTTT
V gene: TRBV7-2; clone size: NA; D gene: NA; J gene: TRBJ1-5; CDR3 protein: CARSLLGSGNQPQHF; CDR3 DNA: TGTGCCCGCAGCTTGCTGGGTAGCGGCAATCAGCCCCAGCATTTT
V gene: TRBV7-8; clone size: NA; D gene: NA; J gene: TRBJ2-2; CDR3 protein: CASSLGPQGCANTGELFF; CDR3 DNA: TGTGCCAGCAGCTTAGGTCCCCAGGGCTGTGCGAACACCGGGGAGCTGTTTTTT
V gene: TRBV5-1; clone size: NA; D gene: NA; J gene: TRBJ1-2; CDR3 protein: CASSLAIFLCANYGYTF; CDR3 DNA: TGCGCCAGCAGCTTGGCTATATTCTTATGTGCTAACTATGGCTACACCTTC
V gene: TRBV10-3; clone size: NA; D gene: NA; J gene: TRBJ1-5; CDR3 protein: CAISPGGGEGNQPQHF; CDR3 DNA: TGTGCCATCAGTCCCGGCGGGGGGGAAGGCAATCAGCCCCAGCATTTT
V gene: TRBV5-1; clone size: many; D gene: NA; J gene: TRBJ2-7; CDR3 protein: CASSSKTGSSYEQYF; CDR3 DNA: TGCGCCAGCAGCTCCAAGACAGGTAGTTCCTACGAGCAGTACTTC
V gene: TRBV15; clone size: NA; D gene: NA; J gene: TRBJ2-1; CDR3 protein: CATSRDVGDPNLAASSYNEQFF; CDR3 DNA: TGTGCCACCAGCAGAGATGTCGGGGATCCCAACTTAGCGGCTAGCTCCTACAATGAGCAGTTCTTC